Detailed here is one T cell receptor beta chain. These data come from a study of shared T cell receptors in the human thymus. Profiling relied on immunoSEQ multiplex PCR, and the TCRdb table lists in-frame clones only, not all of them. Of approximately 660,000 clones listed, roughly 90% were seen once; the top ten hold about 0.01%. This CDR3 is 14 amino acids long. Between the trimmed V and J ends, which lost 1 base and 2 bases, there was a span of 9 bases. The germline gives CDR1 KGHSH, CDR2 LQKENI. The same sample was also used in a study of human thymus T cells. This second study says: Corrective surgery for congenital heart defects was being performed on the healthy Finnish infants who served as donors. Thymus tissue was removed during corrective cardiac surgery. V and J gene usage appeared biased in thymic and blood repertoires. Unrelated people showed highly overlapping thymic repertoires, related research reported.

V gene TRBV18 combines with J gene TRBJ2-7; D is undetermined. Material for sequencing was thymocytes. This receptor was identified in a boy under two years old with a congenital heart defect. The CDR3 loop is CASSPRRPPYEQYF. The CDR3 region has the DNA TGTGCCAGCTCACCACGGCGGCCCCCCTACGAGCAGTACTTC.